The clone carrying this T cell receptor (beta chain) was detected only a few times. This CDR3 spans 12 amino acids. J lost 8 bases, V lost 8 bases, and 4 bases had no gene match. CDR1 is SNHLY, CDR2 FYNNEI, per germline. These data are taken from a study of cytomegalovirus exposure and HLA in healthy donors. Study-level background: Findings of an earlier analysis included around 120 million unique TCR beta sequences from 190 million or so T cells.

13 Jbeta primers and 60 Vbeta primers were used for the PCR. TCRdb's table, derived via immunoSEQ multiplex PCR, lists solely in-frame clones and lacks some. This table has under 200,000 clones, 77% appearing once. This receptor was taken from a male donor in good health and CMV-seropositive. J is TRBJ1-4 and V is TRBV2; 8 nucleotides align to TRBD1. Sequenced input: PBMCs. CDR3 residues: CASRGQGEKLFF. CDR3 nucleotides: TGTGCCAGCCGCGGACAGGGCGAAAAACTGTTTTTT. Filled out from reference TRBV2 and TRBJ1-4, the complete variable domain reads EPEVTQTPSHQVTQMGQEVILRCVPISNHLYFYWYRQILGQKVEFLVSFYNNEISEKSEIFDDQFSVERPDGSNFTLKIRSTKLEDSAMYFCASRGQGEKLFFGSGTQLSVL.